This entry lists 30 T cell receptor beta chains sequenced from one sample in a study of blood T cell repertoires in COVID-19. Sequencing was performed with immunoSEQ multiplex PCR; in TCRdb, only in-frame clones are kept and a portion is missing. Here the sample spans tens of thousands of clones, approximately 90% being singletons. What was sequenced was peripheral blood. Source of these receptors: a man aged 45-65 years with acute or convalescent COVID-19.

This chain connects TRBV24-1 to TRBJ2-3; weak D call: TRBD1 (5 bases). V lost 5 bases and J lost 3, with 14 bases in between. The CDR3 has 15 amino acids. CDR1 and CDR2 from the germline V gene are KGHDR and SFDVKD. CDR3 in amino acids: CATSVRQGQTDTQYF. For the CDR3, the DNA is TGTGCCACCAGTGTTAGGCAGGGCCAAACAGATACGCAGTATTTT.

This chain uses TRBV2 with TRBJ1-5; 9 positions agree with TRBD1. The ends lost 7 bases at V and 3 bases at J; junction bases unmatched: 4. Germline V gives CDR1 SNHLY, CDR2 FYNNEI. The CDR3 totals 14 residues. The CDR3 sequence: CASNRDRDNQPQHF. The CDR3 DNA follows: TGTGCCAGCAACCGGGACAGGGACAATCAGCCCCAGCATTTT.

V and J are TRBV29-1 and TRBJ1-1; TRBD1 matches 7 bases. With V trimmed by 4 bases and J by 1 base, 3 bases remained unmatched. The CDR3 is made up of 13 amino acids. Germline assignment: CDR1 SQVTM and CDR2 ANQGSEA. The chain's CDR3 is CSVGQGGNTEAFF. The CDR3, as DNA: TGCAGCGTTGGACAGGGTGGGAACACTGAAGCTTTCTTT. The full variable domain, completed using reference TRBV29-1 and TRBJ1-1, is SAVISQKPSRDICQRGTSLTIQCQVDSQVTMMFWYRQQPGQSLTLIATANQGSEATYESGFVIDKFPISRPNLTFSTLTVSNMSPEDSSIYLCSVGQGGNTEAFFGQGTRLTVV.

In this sample, this clone turned up once. The rearrangement uses TRBV28 and TRBJ2-7; no firm D call. The germline V gene encodes CDR1 MDHEN and CDR2 SYDVKM. With 3 bases removed from V and 2 bases from J, the gap between germline ends came to 11 bases. The CDR3 is made up of 14 amino acids. For the CDR3, the DNA is TGTGCCAGCAGTTTGGCCGGGTCTACCTACGAGCAGTACTTC. Its protein product is CASSLAGSTYEQYF.

The chain has TRBV7-8 and TRBJ2-2; TRBD1 matches at 9 bases. CDR3 length: 14 amino acids. The V gene end was trimmed by 5 bases and the J gene end by 9 bases; junction bases not matched to a gene: 7. CDR1 is SGHVS, CDR2 FQNEAQ, per germline. CDR3 coding DNA: TGTGCCAGCAGCCGCGGACAGGGGACGCGGGAGCTGTTTTTT. Encoded protein: CASSRGQGTRELFF.

A remark on this clone: One end of the junction does not line up with germline, which may come from a read error. The genes are TRBV19 and TRBJ2-2; 11 bases fit TRBD2. The CDR3 covers 12 residues. Germline lookup yields CDR1 LNHDA and CDR2 SQIVND (reference sequence). The CDR3 DNA reads as TGTGCCAGTAGTGGACCTAGCGGGGGGTTAGTTTTT. It specifies CASSGPSGGLVF.

This sequence joins TRBV28 and TRBJ1-2; D gene ambiguous. The ends were cut back, 7 bases at V and 5 bases at J, with 14 bases in the middle. Per the germline V gene, CDR1 is MDHEN and CDR2 is SYDVKM. This CDR3 has 13 amino acids. CDR3 sequence: CASTTFSAYGYTF. CDR3 bases: TGTGCCAGCACCACTTTTAGTGCTTATGGCTACACCTTC.

This chain joins TRBV19 and TRBJ2-6; TRBD2 is a possible D gene (5 bases). The CDR3 covers 18 residues. In germline, CDR1 is LNHDA, CDR2 SQIVND (reference sequence). The V gene lost 1 base and the J gene lost 0 bases, with 13 bases spanning the gap. The CDR3 is CASSIVGLLPSGANVLTF. CDR3 nucleotide sequence: TGTGCCAGTAGTATAGTTGGACTCCTACCCTCTGGGGCCAACGTCCTGACTTTC.

The V and J genes are TRBV5-4 and TRBJ2-7, with 7 bases that match TRBD2. Germline V CDR1 and CDR2: SGHNT, YYREEE (reference sequence). The CDR3 contains 14 residues. V gave up 6 bases and J gave up 0 bases; unmatched junction bases: 6. The CDR3 region has the DNA TGTGCCAGCACATTCGGGACTAACTCCTACGAGCAGTACTTC. It codes for CASTFGTNSYEQYF.

The chain links TRBV6-5 to TRBJ1-1; no definite D call. CDR3 size: 14 residues. CDR1 MNHEY and CDR2 SVGAGI come from the germline V gene. V was pared by 5 bases and J by 0 bases, with 10 bases between. CDR3 amino acids: CASSHPELNTEAFF. CDR3 nucleotide sequence: TGTGCCAGCAGTCACCCCGAGCTGAACACTGAAGCTTTCTTT.

The chain carries TRBV5-8 and TRBJ2-3; 7 positions match TRBD2. The J segment lost 2 bases and the V segment lost 2 bases, leaving 2 bases of the junction unmatched. This CDR3 comprises 14 residues. The V gene's germline CDR1 is SGHTS and CDR2 YDEGEE. The CDR3 DNA reads TGTGCCAGCAGCTTAGCGGGGAACACAGATACGCAGTATTTT. Amino acids: CASSLAGNTDTQYF.

The chain joins TRBV27 to TRBJ2-6; D perhaps matches TRBD2 (5 bases). V lost 6 bases and J lost 0, with 18 bases in between. The CDR3 runs 18 residues. Germline assignment: CDR1 MNHEY and CDR2 SMNVEV (reference sequence). The CDR3, as DNA: TGTGCCAGCAGCAGCCGGGATCCGGCATACTCTGGGGCCAACGTCCTGACTTTC. Amino acid sequence: CASSSRDPAYSGANVLTF.

The chain is built from TRBV24-1 and TRBJ2-5; D gene uncertain. Germline V CDR1 and CDR2: KGHDR, SFDVKD. V lost 4 bases to trimming and J lost 4 bases, with 12 bases between them. This CDR3 region has 14 residues. The CDR3 region is CATSDPKLPETQYF. The CDR3 DNA is TGTGCCACCAGTGACCCAAAACTCCCAGAGACCCAGTACTTC.

The chain is built from TRBV5-1 and TRBJ2-3; 7 bases are a match to TRBD2. This CDR3 region has 14 residues. V trimming: 0 bases; J trimming: 6 bases; junction bases outside the gene matches: 4. Per the germline V gene, CDR1 is SGHRS and CDR2 is YFSETQ. Here the CDR3 reads CASSLAGLFDTQYF. DNA of the CDR3: TGCGCCAGCAGCTTGGCGGGACTATTCGATACGCAGTATTTT.

The J gene is TRBJ2-3, the V gene TRBV29-1; 11 positions agree with TRBD1. Trimming removed 2 bases from V and 9 bases from J; junction bases left unmatched: 16. Germline assignment: CDR1 SQVTM and CDR2 ANQGSEA. This CDR3 region has 17 residues. This chain's CDR3 is CSVEKTDWTGGAWTQYF. DNA of the CDR3: TGCAGCGTTGAAAAGACGGATTGGACAGGGGGCGCGTGGACGCAGTATTTT.

V and J are TRBV6-5 and TRBJ1-2; D uncertain. The V end lost 6 bases, the J end lost 4 bases, and 12 bases lay between the germline ends. The CDR3 contains 13 residues. CDR1 and CDR2 from the germline V gene are MNHEY and SVGAGI. This CDR3 is CASRRQEIYGYTF. CDR3 nucleotide sequence: TGTGCCAGCAGAAGGCAGGAAATCTATGGCTACACCTTC.

Note on this clone: At one end the junction does not follow the germline gene, possibly because of a read error. The chain couples TRBV6-1 to TRBJ1-6; D unresolved. Germline V lookup: CDR1 MNHNS, CDR2 SASEGT. The CDR3 sequence is 12 residues long. CDR3 in amino acids: CASSQAGSPLHF. The CDR3 DNA sequence: TGTGCCAGCAGTCAAGCTGGCTCACCCCTCCACTTT.

This sequence joins TRBV11-2 and TRBJ2-5; 7 bases are shared with TRBD1. The trim removed 1 base at V and 2 bases at J, leaving 7 bases unmatched. Germline CDR1 reads SGHAT; CDR2 reads FQNNGV. This CDR3 comprises 16 residues. The CDR3 loop reads CASSLGPQGVQETQYF. The DNA of the CDR3 is TGTGCCAGCAGCTTAGGGCCCCAGGGGGTGCAAGAGACCCAGTACTTC.

Regarding this clone: A read error may produce the germline difference seen at one junction end. The chain recombines TRBV12-3 or TRBV12-4 with TRBJ1-2, with TRBD1 identical over 9 bases. CDR3 length: 13 residues. The CDR3 loop is CASRAGTGSRRSF. CDR3 bases: TGTGCCAGCAGGGCCGGGACAGGGAGTAGGAGAAGCTTC.

CDR3 sequence: CATGQDMGLAGGQETQYF. CDR3 sequence (DNA): TGTGCCACCGGACAGGACATGGGACTAGCGGGGGGTCAAGAGACCCAGTACTTC. V gene TRBV24-1 combines with J gene TRBJ2-5; 15 bases agree with TRBD2. The V segment lost 9 bases and the J segment 2 bases; nucleotides outside the gene matches: 12. This CDR3 is 18 amino acids long. Germline assignment: CDR1 KGHDR and CDR2 SFDVKD.

This clone appeared a single time. The chain has TRBV19 and TRBJ2-1; maybe TRBD1 (6 bases). The length of the CDR3 is 14 residues. Trimming pared 4 bases from V and 6 bases from J, leaving 13 bases between. Germline values: CDR1 LNHDA, CDR2 SQIVND (reference sequence). The CDR3 here is CASSRIRDINEQFF. As DNA, the CDR3 is TGTGCCAGTAGTAGAATCCGGGACATCAATGAGCAGTTCTTC.

V usage is TRBV28 and J usage is TRBJ1-4; D is ambiguous. With 5 bases removed from V and 6 bases from J, the gap between germline ends came to 19 bases. The CDR3 loop spans 16 amino acids. Germline loops: CDR1 MDHEN, CDR2 SYDVKM. CDR3 region: CASSGLGSENDEKLFF. CDR3 DNA: TGTGCCAGCAGTGGTCTGGGGAGCGAGAATGATGAAAAACTGTTTTTT.

This chain connects TRBV5-1 to TRBJ2-3; 7 bases agree with TRBD1. V dropped 6 bases and J dropped 2; count of bases not matched to a gene: 9. CDR1 is SGHRS, CDR2 YFSETQ, per germline. CDR3 length: 15 residues. For the CDR3, the DNA is TGCGCCAGCAATCTCGACAGGGCGATCACAGATACGCAGTATTTT. Translating it yields CASNLDRAITDTQYF.

The gene calls are TRBV18 and TRBJ1-4; D unresolved. Germline CDR1 is KGHSH and CDR2 is LQKENI. The CDR3 has 13 amino acids. V shed 4 bases and J shed 1 base, with 4 bases lying between them. The CDR3 loop reads CASSQLTNEKLFF. The CDR3 bases are TGTGCCAGCTCACAACTAACTAATGAAAAACTGTTTTTT.

This clone was seen once. V usage is TRBV19 and J usage is TRBJ2-5; 11 nucleotides agree with TRBD2. Per germline, CDR1 LNHDA and CDR2 SQIVND (reference sequence). This CDR3 spans 15 amino acids. With V trimmed by 3 bases and J by 6 bases, 6 bases remained unmatched. The CDR3: CASSIGTSGGKTQYF. The CDR3 nucleotides are TGTGCCAGTAGTATCGGAACTAGCGGGGGAAAGACCCAGTACTTC. The whole variable domain, filled in from reference TRBV19 and TRBJ2-5, reads DGGITQSPKYLFRKEGQNVTLSCEQNLNHDAMYWYRQDPGQGLRLIYYSQIVNDFQKGDIAEGYSVSREKKESFPLTVTSAQKNPTAFYLCASSIGTSGGKTQYFGPGTRLLVL.

This chain links TRBV14 with TRBJ2-1; TRBD1 might be the D (6 bases). Germline V CDR1 and CDR2: SGHDN, FVKESK. With 1 base removed from V and 10 bases from J, the gap between germline ends came to 14 bases. This CDR3 has 14 residues. CDR3 sequence (DNA): TGTGCCAGCAGCCAAGCAGGGGCCATTGGGGAGCAGTTCTTC. It encodes CASSQAGAIGEQFF.

J is TRBJ1-5 and V is TRBV30; tentatively, D is TRBD1 (5 bases). Germline V gene lookup returns CDR1 GTSNPN and CDR2 SVGIG (reference sequence). This CDR3 contains 14 residues. V lost 2 bases, J lost 2 bases, and 10 bases lay in between. CDR3 sequence reads: CAWSPGMGNQPQHF. CDR3 nucleotides: TGTGCCTGGAGTCCAGGGATGGGCAATCAGCCCCAGCATTTT.

V gene TRBV28 combines with J gene TRBJ1-1; possible D gene TRBD1, 5 bases. V was cut by 6 bases and J by 4 bases, with 12 bases left in between. The V gene's germline CDR1 is MDHEN and CDR2 SYDVKM. The CDR3 length is 13 residues. The CDR3 region has the DNA TGTGCCAGCAGGGGGCAGCTAGTCACTGAAGCTTTCTTT. Encoded protein: CASRGQLVTEAFF. Full variable domain (rest looked up from reference TRBV28 and TRBJ1-1): DVKVTQSSRYLVKRTGEKVFLECVQDMDHENMFWYRQDPGLGLRLIYFSYDVKMKEKGDIPEGYSVSREKKERFSLILESASTNQTSMYLCASRGQLVTEAFFGQGTRLTVV.

This clone was counted a single time. The chain is built from TRBV18 and TRBJ1-1; 7 positions match TRBD1. Trimming removed 0 bases from V and 3 bases from J; junction bases left unmatched: 7. The CDR3 runs 16 residues. Looked up from germline, CDR1 is KGHSH and CDR2 is LQKENI. The CDR3 DNA reads TGTGCCAGCTCACCACCTGCCCTCGGGACAGACACTGAAGCTTTCTTT. It codes for CASSPPALGTDTEAFF. Combining the CDR3 with reference TRBV18 and TRBJ1-1 gives the whole variable domain NAGVMQNPRHLVRRRGQEARLRCSPMKGHSHVYWYRQLPEEGLKFMVYLQKENIIDESGMPKERFSAEFPKEGPSILRIQQVVRGDSAAYFCASSPPALGTDTEAFFGQGTRLTVV.

The chain employs TRBV28 and TRBJ2-3, with 9 nucleotides matching TRBD2. This CDR3 region has 15 residues. Losses at the gene ends were 5 bases for V and 7 bases for J; bases not matched to a gene: 10. Germline CDR1 MDHEN, CDR2 SYDVKM. CDR3 DNA sequence: TGTGCCAGCAGTCCTCCAGGCGGGGGGGTAAATACGCAGTATTTT. Protein sequence: CASSPPGGGVNTQYF.